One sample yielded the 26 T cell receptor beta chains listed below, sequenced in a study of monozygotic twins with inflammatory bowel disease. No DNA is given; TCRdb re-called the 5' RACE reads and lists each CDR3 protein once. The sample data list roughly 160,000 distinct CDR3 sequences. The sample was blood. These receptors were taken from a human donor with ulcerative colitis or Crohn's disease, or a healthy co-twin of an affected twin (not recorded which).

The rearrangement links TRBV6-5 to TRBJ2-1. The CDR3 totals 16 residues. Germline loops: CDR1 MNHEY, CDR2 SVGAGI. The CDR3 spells CASSYLVGVGYNEQFF.

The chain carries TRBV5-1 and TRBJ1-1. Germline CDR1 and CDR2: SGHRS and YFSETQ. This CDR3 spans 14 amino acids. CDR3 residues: CASSLVHPNTEAFF.

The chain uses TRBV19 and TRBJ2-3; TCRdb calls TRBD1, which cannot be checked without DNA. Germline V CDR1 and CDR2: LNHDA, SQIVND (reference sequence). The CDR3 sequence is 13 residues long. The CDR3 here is CASRPQGSDTQYF.

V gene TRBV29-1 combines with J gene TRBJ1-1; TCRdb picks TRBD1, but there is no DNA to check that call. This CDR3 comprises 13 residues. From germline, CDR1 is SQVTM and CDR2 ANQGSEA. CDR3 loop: CSVEGTGNTEAFF.

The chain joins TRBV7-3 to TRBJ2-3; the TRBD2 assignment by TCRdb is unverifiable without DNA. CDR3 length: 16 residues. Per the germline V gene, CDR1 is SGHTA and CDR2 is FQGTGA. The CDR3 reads CASSLAGGPAADTQYF.

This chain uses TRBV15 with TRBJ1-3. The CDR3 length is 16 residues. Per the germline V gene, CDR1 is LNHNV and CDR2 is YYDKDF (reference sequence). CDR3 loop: CATSSGGGNSGNTIYF.

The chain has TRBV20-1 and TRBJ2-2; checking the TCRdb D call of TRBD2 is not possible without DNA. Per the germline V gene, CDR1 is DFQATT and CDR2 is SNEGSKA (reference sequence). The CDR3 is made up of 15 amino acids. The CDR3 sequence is CSALTSGVNTGELFF.

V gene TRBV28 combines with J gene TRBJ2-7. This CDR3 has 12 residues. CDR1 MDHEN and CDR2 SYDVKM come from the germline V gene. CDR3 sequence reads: CASSLEYYEQYF.

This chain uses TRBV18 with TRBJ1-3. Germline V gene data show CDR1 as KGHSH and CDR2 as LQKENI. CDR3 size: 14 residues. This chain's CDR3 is CASDSGNSGNTIYF.

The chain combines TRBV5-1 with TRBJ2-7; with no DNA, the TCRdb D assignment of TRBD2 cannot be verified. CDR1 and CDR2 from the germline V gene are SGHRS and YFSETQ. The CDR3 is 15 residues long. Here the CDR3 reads CASSLGEHSSYEQYF.

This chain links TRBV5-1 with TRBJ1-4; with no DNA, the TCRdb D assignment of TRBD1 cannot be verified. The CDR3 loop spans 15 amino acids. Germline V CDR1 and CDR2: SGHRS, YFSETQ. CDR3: CASSLDGGFDEKLFF.

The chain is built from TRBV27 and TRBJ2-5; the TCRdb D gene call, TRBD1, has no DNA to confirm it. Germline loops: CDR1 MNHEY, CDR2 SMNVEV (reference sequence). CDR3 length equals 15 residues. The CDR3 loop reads CASSLDRMRRETQYF.

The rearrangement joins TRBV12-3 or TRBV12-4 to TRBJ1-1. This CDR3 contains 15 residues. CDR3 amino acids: CASSFVRLSPTEAFF.

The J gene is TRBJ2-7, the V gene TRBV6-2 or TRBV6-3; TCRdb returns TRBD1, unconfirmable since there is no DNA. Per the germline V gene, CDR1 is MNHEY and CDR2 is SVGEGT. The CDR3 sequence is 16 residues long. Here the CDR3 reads CASSPFPRGSAHEQYF.

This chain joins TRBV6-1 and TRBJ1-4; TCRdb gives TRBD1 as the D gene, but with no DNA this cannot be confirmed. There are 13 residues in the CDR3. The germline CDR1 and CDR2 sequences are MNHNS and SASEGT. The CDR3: CATRFATNEKLFF.

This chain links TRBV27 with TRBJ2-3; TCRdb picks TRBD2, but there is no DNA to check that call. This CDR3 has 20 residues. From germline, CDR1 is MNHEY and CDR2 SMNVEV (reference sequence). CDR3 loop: CASRPTRTSGNRVNTDTQYF.

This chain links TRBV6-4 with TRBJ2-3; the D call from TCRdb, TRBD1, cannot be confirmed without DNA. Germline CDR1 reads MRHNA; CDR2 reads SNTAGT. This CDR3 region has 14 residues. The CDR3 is CASSEGPTQDTQYF.

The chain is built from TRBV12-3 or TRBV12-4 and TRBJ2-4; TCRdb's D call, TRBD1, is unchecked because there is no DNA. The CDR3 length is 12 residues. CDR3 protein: CASSLGTGGGYF.

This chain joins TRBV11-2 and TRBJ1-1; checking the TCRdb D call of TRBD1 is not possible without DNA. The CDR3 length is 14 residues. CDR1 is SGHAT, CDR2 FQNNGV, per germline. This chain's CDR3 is CASSLAPQRTEAFF.

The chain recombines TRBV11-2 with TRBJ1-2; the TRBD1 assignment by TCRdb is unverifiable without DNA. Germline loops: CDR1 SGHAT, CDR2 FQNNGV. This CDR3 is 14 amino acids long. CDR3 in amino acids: CASSPRDRSNGYTF.

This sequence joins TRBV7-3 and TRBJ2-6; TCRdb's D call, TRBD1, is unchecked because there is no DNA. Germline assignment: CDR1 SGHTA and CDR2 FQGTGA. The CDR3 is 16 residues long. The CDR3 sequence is CASSLTDRAGANVLTF.

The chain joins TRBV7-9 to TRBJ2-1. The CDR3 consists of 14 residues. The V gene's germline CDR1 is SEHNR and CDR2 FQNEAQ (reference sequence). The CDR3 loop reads CASSLWVQYNEQFF.

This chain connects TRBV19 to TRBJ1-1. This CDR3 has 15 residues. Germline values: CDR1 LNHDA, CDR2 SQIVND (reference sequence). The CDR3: CASSIEETLRTEAFF.

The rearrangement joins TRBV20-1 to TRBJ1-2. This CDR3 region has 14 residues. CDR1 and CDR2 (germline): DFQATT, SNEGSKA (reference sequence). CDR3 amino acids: CSARDAGSAYGYTF.

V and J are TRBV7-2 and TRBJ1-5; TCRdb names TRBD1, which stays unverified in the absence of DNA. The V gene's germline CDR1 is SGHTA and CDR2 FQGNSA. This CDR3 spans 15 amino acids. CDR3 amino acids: CASSPWTGINQPQHF.

CDR3 residues: CASSLAVDRIGQPQHF. The chain employs TRBV7-9 and TRBJ1-5; TCRdb outputs TRBD1, but without DNA this stays unchecked. The CDR3 runs 16 residues. Germline CDR1 SEHNR, CDR2 FQNEAQ (reference sequence).